This TCR beta chain derives from a study of Graves' ophthalmopathy and Graves' hyperthyroidism. Study-wide context: Samples of peripheral blood were obtained at initial diagnosis, prior to treatment of any kind.

The authors amplified TCR beta CDR3 regions from RNA transcripts. HTBI primers served in a first-round RT-PCR, which a second-round multiplex PCR followed. One entry per CDR3 protein results from TCRdb running MiXCR on the multiplex PCR reads. The data show roughly 480,000 distinct CDR3 sequences, 13% to 15% seen once. This clonotype was seen only a few times. Its specificity is not known. Study conclusions and caveats: The model forecast ophthalmopathy progression, reaching around 70% sensitivity and roughly 72% specificity.

With 3 bases clipped from V and 6 bases from J, the junction kept 20 bases outside the gene matches. Germline CDR1 reads SGHRS; CDR2 reads YFSETQ. This CDR3 contains 18 residues. Ophthalmopathy cases showed moderate-to-severe activity, scoring CAS ≥3 and NOSPECS ≥4, with duration under 3 months. The study excluded patients with other autoimmune diseases, uncontrolled infections, pregnancy or lactation. Source material: blood. V gene TRBV5-1 combines with J gene TRBJ1-2, with TRBD1 matching 7 bases. The receptor was derived from a woman aged 25 to 39 with Graves' ophthalmopathy. CDR3 amino acids: CASSSRGQPSPGSDGYTF. DNA of the CDR3: TGCGCCAGCAGCTCGCGGGGACAGCCTTCCCCCGGGAGTGATGGCTACACCTTC.